A single sample is the source of the 32 T cell receptor beta chains below, sequenced in a study of technical replicates of blood from a few donors. Profiling relied on immunoSEQ multiplex PCR, and the TCRdb table lists in-frame clones only, not all of them. The data hold fewer than 90,000 clones, with around 94% observed a single time. Material: T cells isolated from PBMCs. The receptor source for this set is a human donor in good health.

This clone was seen a handful of times. The V call is TRBV7-8, the J call TRBJ2-1; the match to TRBD1 covers 9 bases. Looked up from germline, CDR1 is SGHVS and CDR2 is FQNEAQ. The CDR3 totals 14 residues. The ends lost 2 bases at V and 8 bases at J; junction bases unmatched: 4. The chain's CDR3 is CASSLTGGADEQFF. DNA for the CDR3: TGTGCCAGCAGCTTAACAGGGGGCGCAGATGAGCAGTTCTTC.

The rearrangement joins TRBV2 to TRBJ2-7; 8 bases map to TRBD1. Germline trimming cut 6 bases from V and 6 bases from J; bases unmatched to any gene: 7. There are 13 residues in the CDR3. The germline gives CDR1 SNHLY, CDR2 FYNNEI. The CDR3 reads CASRANTGGEQYF. CDR3 coding DNA: TGTGCCAGCAGGGCAAACACAGGGGGCGAGCAGTACTTC.

The V call is TRBV6-5, the J call TRBJ1-3; D remains unclear. Germline CDR1 is MNHEY and CDR2 is SVGAGI. The CDR3 has 16 residues. Deletions cut 0 bases from V and 0 bases from J, with 9 bases between. CDR3 bases: TGTGCCAGCAGTTACTCTTACAGTAGCTCTGGAAACACCATATATTTT. It encodes CASSYSYSSSGNTIYF.

The rearrangement uses TRBV15 and TRBJ1-4; no clear D. The germline V and J ends were trimmed by 1 base and 0 bases, with 9 bases remaining between them. The CDR3 consists of 16 residues. Per germline, CDR1 LNHNV and CDR2 YYDKDF (reference sequence). As DNA, the CDR3 is TGTGCCACCAGCAGAGCTCCACAGTCAACTAATGAAAAACTGTTTTTT. Residues: CATSRAPQSTNEKLFF.

The chain employs TRBV11-2 and TRBJ2-5; the match to TRBD2 covers 11 bases. This CDR3 comprises 16 residues. With 6 bases clipped from V and 4 bases from J, the junction kept 10 bases outside the gene matches. Germline assignment: CDR1 SGHAT and CDR2 FQNNGV. CDR3 coding DNA: TGTGCCAGCAGTAAACTAGCGGGGGCCCACACAGAGACCCAGTACTTC. This codes for CASSKLAGAHTETQYF.

This chain connects TRBV5-1 to TRBJ1-2; a weak D match, TRBD1 (5 bases). The V end was cut by 10 bases, the J end by 1 base, with 11 bases between. Germline assignment: CDR1 SGHRS and CDR2 YFSETQ. CDR3 length: 12 amino acids. This CDR3 reads CASQDNNYGYTF. DNA of the CDR3: TGCGCCTCCCAGGACAATAACTATGGCTACACCTTC.

The chain recombines TRBV14 with TRBJ1-6, with TRBD1 as a possible D gene (5 bases). The germline V gene encodes CDR1 SGHDN and CDR2 FVKESK. The V end was cut by 4 bases, the J end by 5 bases, with 15 bases between. The CDR3 contains 16 residues. CDR3 in DNA: TGTGCCAGCAGCCTACTAGGGGCGGGGAATAATTCACCCCTCCACTTT. It codes for CASSLLGAGNNSPLHF.

The rearrangement uses TRBV29-1 and TRBJ2-1; 8 bases fit TRBD1. The junction had 9 bases not matched to a gene; V was cut back by 4 bases and J by 4 bases. In germline, CDR1 is SQVTM, CDR2 ANQGSEA. CDR3 length: 15 residues. The CDR3 sequence is CSVALGTGPYNEQFF. Here the CDR3 DNA reads TGCAGCGTTGCCCTAGGGACAGGACCGTACAATGAGCAGTTCTTC.

V usage is TRBV7-2 and J usage is TRBJ1-2; no clear D gene. V was cut by 2 bases and J by 8 bases, with 12 bases left in between. Germline V gives CDR1 SGHTA, CDR2 FQGNSA. The CDR3 loop spans 13 amino acids. The CDR3 region is CASSLYEATGYTF. The CDR3 DNA is TGTGCCAGCAGCTTATATGAAGCGACGGGCTACACCTTC.

This clone occurred once. The V gene is TRBV7-9, the J gene TRBJ1-1; TRBD1 matches 8 bases. Trimming cost V 3 bases and J 11 bases; bases outside gene matches: 2. Germline V gene data show CDR1 as SEHNR and CDR2 as FQNEAQ (reference sequence). CDR3 size: 11 residues. The CDR3 bases are TGTGCCAGCAGCTTGAACAGGGGGGCTTTCTTT. Its protein is CASSLNRGAFF.

The table lists this clone with a count of one. The sample holds other DNA sequences that translate to the same CDR3. The chain joins TRBV10-1 to TRBJ2-1; 7 nucleotides match TRBD2. Germline CDR1 is WNHNN and CDR2 is SYGVQD (reference sequence). The trim removed 6 bases at V and 9 bases at J, leaving 11 bases unmatched. CDR3 length equals 14 residues. The CDR3 here is CASRGGTIAGEQFF. CDR3 sequence (DNA): TGCGCCAGCAGGGGGGGGACTATCGCTGGTGAGCAGTTCTTC.

This clone was detected only a few times. The chain carries TRBV19 and TRBJ1-1; TRBD1 agrees at 7 bases. The CDR3 runs to 13 residues. Germline CDR1 and CDR2: LNHDA and SQIVND (reference sequence). V lost 3 bases to trimming and J lost 4 bases; unmatched junction nucleotides: 2. The CDR3 here is CASSMTGSTEAFF. The CDR3 DNA sequence: TGTGCCAGTAGTATGACAGGGAGCACTGAAGCTTTCTTT.

The chain couples TRBV28 to TRBJ2-3; 10 bases align to TRBD2. Germline V gives CDR1 MDHEN, CDR2 SYDVKM. J gave up 2 bases and V 5 bases, and 4 bases lay outside the gene matches. There are 15 residues in the CDR3. The CDR3 nucleotides are TGTGCCAGCAGTCAAGGACTAGCGGACACAGATACGCAGTATTTT. It yields the protein CASSQGLADTDTQYF.

The count of this clone is one. The chain uses TRBV9 and TRBJ2-3, with 7 bases lining up with TRBD1. The CDR3 totals 16 residues. Losses at the gene ends were 4 bases for V and 7 bases for J; bases not matched to a gene: 15. Germline CDR1 SGDLS, CDR2 YYNGEE. The CDR3 DNA reads as TGTGCCAGCAGCCTCCAGACAGGGAGTGCGGCCAATACGCAGTATTTT. It specifies CASSLQTGSAANTQYF.

The V and J genes are TRBV6-5 and TRBJ1-2; 8 bases are shared with TRBD1. Trimming at V came to 6 bases and at J to 4 bases, leaving 4 bases not matched to a gene. CDR3 length: 13 amino acids. CDR1 is MNHEY, CDR2 SVGAGI, per germline. The CDR3 loop reads CASRFGQGYGYTF. As DNA, the CDR3 is TGTGCCAGCAGATTCGGACAGGGCTATGGCTACACCTTC.

The chain links TRBV9 to TRBJ1-4; D is possibly TRBD1 (5 bases). The V gene's germline CDR1 is SGDLS and CDR2 YYNGEE. This CDR3 has 15 amino acids. Trimming left V 2 bases short and J 8 bases short, with 16 bases between. Written as DNA, the CDR3 is TGTGCCAGCAGCGTTGGGGCAGGGTTGGAAGAAAAACTGTTTTTT. It codes for CASSVGAGLEEKLFF.

The CDR3: CASRISYEQYF. Here the CDR3 DNA reads TGTGCCAGCAGAATCTCTTACGAGCAGTACTTC. The chain is built from TRBV2 and TRBJ2-7; no clear D gene. The germline V and J ends were trimmed by 6 bases and 4 bases, with 7 bases remaining between them. Germline V gives CDR1 SNHLY, CDR2 FYNNEI. This CDR3 is built from 11 residues. Using reference TRBV2 and TRBJ2-7 for the parts outside the CDR3, the full variable domain is EPEVTQTPSHQVTQMGQEVILRCVPISNHLYFYWYRQILGQKVEFLVSFYNNEISEKSEIFDDQFSVERPDGSNFTLKIRSTKLEDSAMYFCASRISYEQYFGPGTRLTVT.

The rearrangement joins TRBV25-1 to TRBJ1-6; TRBD1 is a possible D gene (6 bases). Germline V CDR1 and CDR2: MGHDK, SYGVNS. The CDR3 length is 16 residues. V was shortened by 7 bases and J by 7 bases, with 20 bases between the two germline ends. CDR3 amino acids: CASTPQGGAENSPLHF. The CDR3 coding sequence is TGTGCCAGCACCCCACAGGGAGGGGCGGAAAATTCACCCCTCCACTTT.

V is TRBV10-1 and J is TRBJ2-7; a possible D gene is TRBD2 (6 bases). The germline gives CDR1 WNHNN, CDR2 SYGVQD (reference sequence). The V end lost 2 bases, the J end lost 4 bases, and 18 bases lay between the germline ends. This CDR3 has 16 residues. The CDR3 nucleotides read TGCGCCAGCAGTGAGGTAGGGGAACGGGAGCGGTACGAGCAGTACTTC. Its protein is CASSEVGERERYEQYF.

This sequence joins TRBV2 and TRBJ2-7; TRBD2 aligns across 13 bases. Germline-derived CDR1 and CDR2 are SNHLY and FYNNEI. The trim removed 4 bases at V and 12 bases at J, leaving 6 bases unmatched. The CDR3 runs 13 residues. The CDR3 DNA sequence: TGTGCCAGCAGTGGAGGACTAGCGGGAGTGTTGTACTTC. Its translation is CASSGGLAGVLYF.

The CDR3 coding sequence is TGCGCCAGCAGTGATACCAGGGGGCCCAACACCGGGGAGCTGTTTTTT. Residues: CASSDTRGPNTGELFF. The chain carries TRBV10-1 and TRBJ2-2; TRBD1 agrees at 8 bases. Germline CDR1 is WNHNN and CDR2 is SYGVQD (reference sequence). Losses at the gene ends were 3 bases for V and 2 bases for J; bases not matched to a gene: 5. The CDR3 length is 16 residues.

The chain combines TRBV29-1 with TRBJ2-7, with D maybe TRBD2 (9 bases). The CDR3 extends over 14 amino acids. V lost 5 bases and J 2 bases, leaving 16 bases between the germline ends. CDR1 is SQVTM, CDR2 ANQGSEA, per germline. The CDR3 sequence is CSVSGGGGAYEQYF. The CDR3 nucleotides are TGCAGCGTTTCAGGGGGCGGGGGGGCCTACGAGCAGTACTTC.

The sample holds one count of this clone. This chain uses TRBV10-1 with TRBJ2-2; 12 bases map to TRBD2. After removal of 8 bases from V and 1 base from J, the junction contained 11 bases not matched to a gene. CDR1 and CDR2 (germline): WNHNN, SYGVQD (reference sequence). The length of the CDR3 is 18 residues. CDR3 loop: CASSGLAGKKGNTGELFF. In DNA form, the CDR3 reads TGCGCCAGCTCCGGACTAGCGGGAAAAAAAGGGAACACCGGGGAGCTGTTTTTT.

This clone was found once. The CDR3 coding sequence is TGTGCCAGTAGTCCCTCCCCCCTACTGTATAGCAATCAGCCCCAGCATTTT. It encodes CASSPSPLLYSNQPQHF. The rearrangement links TRBV19 to TRBJ1-5; D remains unclear. This CDR3 contains 17 residues. Per germline, CDR1 LNHDA and CDR2 SQIVND (reference sequence). Trimming took 5 bases from V and 0 from J, leaving 17 bases between them.

The chain has TRBV20-1 and TRBJ2-7; D is perhaps TRBD1 (5 bases). The V and J ends lost 2 bases and 4 bases respectively, with 6 bases between them. The CDR3 consists of 11 residues. The germline V gene has CDR1 DFQATT and CDR2 SNEGSKA (reference sequence). The CDR3 reads CSARQGYEQYF. CDR3 bases: TGCAGTGCTAGACAGGGTTACGAGCAGTACTTC.

The rearrangement joins TRBV28 to TRBJ1-2; perhaps TRBD1 as D (6 bases). V gave up 5 bases and J gave up 4 bases, with 17 bases separating them. The germline V gene has CDR1 MDHEN and CDR2 SYDVKM. This CDR3 comprises 15 residues. The CDR3 protein is CASSALLGAGYGYTF. The CDR3 nucleotides read TGTGCCAGCAGTGCGCTTTTGGGGGCAGGCTATGGCTACACCTTC.

The V call is TRBV28, the J call TRBJ1-5, with TRBD1 as a possible D gene (5 bases). The V gene's germline CDR1 is MDHEN and CDR2 SYDVKM. The CDR3 consists of 16 residues. Deletions cut 9 bases from V and 0 bases from J, with 18 bases between. The CDR3 bases are TGTGCCAGTAACCCAGGAGGGACCTATAGCAATCAGCCCCAGCATTTT. Its protein product is CASNPGGTYSNQPQHF.

The rearrangement links TRBV29-1 to TRBJ2-5, with D perhaps matching TRBD1 (7 bases). The germline V and J ends were trimmed by 3 bases and 4 bases, with 15 bases remaining between them. CDR1 is SQVTM and CDR2 is ANQGSEA in the germline V gene. The length of the CDR3 is 14 residues. The CDR3 region is CSVEGRGVRETQYF. The CDR3 coding sequence is TGCAGCGTTGAGGGCAGGGGGGTACGAGAGACCCAGTACTTC.

This rearrangement joins TRBV11-3 to TRBJ1-1; 9 bases map to TRBD1. This CDR3 is built from 14 residues. J lost 5 bases, V lost 5 bases, and 6 bases had no gene match. Looked up from germline, CDR1 is SGHNT and CDR2 is YENEEA. CDR3 loop: CASSLGQGGTEAFF. DNA for the CDR3: TGTGCCAGCAGCCTGGGACAGGGAGGTACTGAAGCTTTCTTT.

This clone is a singleton in its sample. This chain joins TRBV5-6 and TRBJ1-1; TRBD1 is a possible D gene (6 bases). Germline CDR1 SGHDT, CDR2 YYEEEE. Trimming pared 6 bases from V and 3 bases from J, leaving 15 bases between. The CDR3 contains 14 residues. As DNA, the CDR3 is TGTGCCAGCACCAGTCTGAACAGGGACACTGAAGCTTTCTTT. Translated, it gives CASTSLNRDTEAFF.

V is TRBV9 and J is TRBJ2-3, with 15 bases that match TRBD2. This CDR3 has 19 amino acids. Germline V gene data show CDR1 as SGDLS and CDR2 as YYNGEE. The junction had 12 bases not matched to a gene; V was cut back by 3 bases and J by 4 bases. In DNA form, the CDR3 reads TGTGCCAGCAGCGCCGGACTAGCGGGGGGGCTGGAGCCTTCAGATACGCAGTATTTT. This translates into CASSAGLAGGLEPSDTQYF.

The chain carries TRBV7-9 and TRBJ2-3; perhaps TRBD1 as D (5 bases). Germline-derived CDR1 and CDR2 are SEHNR and FQNEAQ (reference sequence). The length of the CDR3 is 15 residues. V lost 6 bases and J 0 bases, leaving 13 bases between the germline ends. CDR3 coding DNA: TGTGCCAGCAGTTCGACAGCCCGAAGCACAGATACGCAGTATTTT. It codes for CASSSTARSTDTQYF. Combining the CDR3 with reference TRBV7-9 and TRBJ2-3 gives the whole variable domain DTGVSQNPRHKITKRGQNVTFRCDPISEHNRLYWYRQTLGQGPEFLTYFQNEAQLEKSRLLSDRFSAERPKGSFSTLEIQRTEQGDSAMYLCASSSTARSTDTQYFGPGTRLTVL.